There are many counts of the clone carrying this TCR beta chain. The target antigen is unknown. The data originate from a study of T cell repertoires in cytomegalovirus infection. Whole-study findings and limits: The cumulative frequency of public TCR beta families distinguished individuals who carried CMV together with the relevant HLA. Within the response measured ex vivo, HLA-C-restricted CMV-specific TCR beta clonotypes were dominant.

TCRdb itself ran the reads through MiXCR, one entry per CDR3 protein. The sample records around 530,000 distinct CDR3 sequences, less than 30% being singletons. V gave up 5 bases and J gave up 10 bases; unmatched junction bases: 10. This CDR3 comprises 13 residues. Germline V gene lookup returns CDR1 SGHVS and CDR2 FNYEAQ. The sample was PBMCs. This clonotype was obtained from a human donor in good health (CMV status not recorded). Some clones in this sample may be carry-over from other donors' samples. V usage is TRBV7-6 and J usage is TRBJ2-7, with 8 bases aligning to TRBD2. The CDR3, as DNA: TGTGCCAGCAGCCGGGGGGGGTTTCGCGACCAGTACTTC. Translation: CASSRGGFRDQYF.